Following are 15 T cell receptor beta chains from one sample sequenced in a study of shared clonotypes between healthy human individuals. The data were produced by immunoSEQ multiplex PCR, yet TCRdb's version contains in-frame clones alone and is incomplete. Here the sample spans a few hundred thousand clones, roughly 97% being singletons. The sequenced sample consisted of naive CD4+ T cells sorted from blood. Sample subset: CD45RA+ positively selected. The receptor source for this set is a woman in her twenties or thirties in good health.

The chain recombines TRBV6-4 with TRBJ2-1; TRBD2 agrees at 8 bases. Germline lookup yields CDR1 MRHNA and CDR2 SNTAGT. V lost 4 bases to trimming and J lost 4 bases; unmatched junction nucleotides: 3. The CDR3 extends over 14 amino acids. This CDR3 reads CASSVEREYNEQFF. CDR3 DNA: TGTGCCAGCAGTGTCGAGCGGGAGTACAATGAGCAGTTCTTC.

The chain has TRBV9 and TRBJ1-2; a weak D match, TRBD1 (5 bases). This CDR3 has 15 residues. The ends were cut back, 4 bases at V and 2 bases at J, with 15 bases in the middle. In germline, CDR1 is SGDLS, CDR2 YYNGEE. CDR3 DNA: TGTGCCAGCAGCTTTTCCTCCCGGGACAACTATGGCTACACCTTC. This codes for CASSFSSRDNYGYTF.

In its sample, this clone was seen once. The J gene is TRBJ2-5, the V gene TRBV7-3; TRBD2 agrees at 7 bases. Looked up from germline, CDR1 is SGHTA and CDR2 is FQGTGA. Unmatched junction bases numbered 13, after V lost 5 bases and J lost 4 bases. This CDR3 is 16 amino acids long. In nucleotides, the CDR3 is TGTGCCAGCAGCCCCACCCCTGGGCGGGAGTCAGAGACCCAGTACTTC. It translates to CASSPTPGRESETQYF. The full variable domain, its missing parts supplied by reference TRBV7-3 and TRBJ2-5, is GAGVSQTPSNKVTEKGKYVELRCDPISGHTALYWYRQSLGQGPEFLIYFQGTGAADDSGLPNDRFFAVRPEGSVSTLKIQRTERGDSAVYLCASSPTPGRESETQYFGPGTRLLVL.

This clone was seen once. The chain combines TRBV5-1 with TRBJ2-3; 8 bases line up with TRBD2. CDR1 is SGHRS and CDR2 is YFSETQ in the germline V gene. The V gene end was trimmed by 4 bases and the J gene end by 0 bases; junction bases not matched to a gene: 7. This CDR3 region has 16 residues. The CDR3, as DNA: TGCGCCAGCAGCACCACTAGCGGCATTAGCACAGATACGCAGTATTTT. This encodes CASSTTSGISTDTQYF.

The rearrangement joins TRBV27 to TRBJ2-7, with 9 bases that match TRBD1. This CDR3 spans 15 amino acids. Germline V gene sequence: CDR1 MNHEY, CDR2 SMNVEV (reference sequence). Losses at the gene ends were 4 bases for V and 7 bases for J; bases not matched to a gene: 11. The CDR3: CASSSPGTGMGEQYF. The CDR3 bases are TGTGCCAGCAGTTCACCCGGGACAGGGATGGGGGAGCAGTACTTC.

The chain joins TRBV19 to TRBJ1-1; D gene ambiguous. The CDR3 extends over 14 amino acids. Germline values: CDR1 LNHDA, CDR2 SQIVND (reference sequence). V gave up 3 bases and J gave up 4 bases, with 12 bases separating them. The CDR3 region is CASSIYTLATEAFF. The CDR3 bases are TGTGCCAGTAGTATTTATACCCTGGCCACTGAAGCTTTCTTT.

This clone was found once. The chain joins TRBV5-1 to TRBJ2-1; the match to TRBD2 covers 14 bases. The CDR3 totals 18 residues. The V gene end was trimmed by 4 bases and the J gene end by 0 bases; junction bases not matched to a gene: 6. The germline CDR1 and CDR2 sequences are SGHRS and YFSETQ. The CDR3 is CASSLGLAGGFSYNEQFF. CDR3 nucleotides: TGCGCCAGCAGCCTAGGACTAGCGGGAGGATTCTCCTACAATGAGCAGTTCTTC.

V usage is TRBV6-6 and J usage is TRBJ2-7; 8 bases agree with TRBD1. Germline CDR1 reads MNHNY; CDR2 reads SVGAGI (reference sequence). The CDR3 loop spans 14 amino acids. V was pared by 8 bases and J by 4 bases, with 10 bases of the junction left unmatched. This chain's CDR3 is CASFYRGFLYEQYF. CDR3 nucleotides: TGTGCCAGCTTCTACAGGGGGTTTTTATACGAGCAGTACTTC.

This chain links TRBV28 with TRBJ1-2; D uncertain. Germline values: CDR1 MDHEN, CDR2 SYDVKM. The CDR3 is made up of 13 amino acids. The V and J ends lost 4 bases and 0 bases respectively, with 6 bases between them. For the CDR3, the DNA is TGTGCCAGCAGTTCTCGGACTAACTATGGCTACACCTTC. Its translation: CASSSRTNYGYTF.

This sequence joins TRBV6-5 and TRBJ2-1; D is undetermined. Trimming stripped 0 bases from V and 15 bases from J, with 15 bases between. The CDR3 has 13 amino acids. From germline, CDR1 is MNHEY and CDR2 SVGAGI. The CDR3 nucleotides read TGTGCCAGCAGTTACTCGCTGGCGGAGAATCGGTTCTTC. Translation: CASSYSLAENRFF.

This CDR3 reads CASSQRYSYEQYF. CDR3 DNA: TGTGCCAGCAGCCAACGGTACTCCTACGAGCAGTACTTC. The chain recombines TRBV14 with TRBJ2-7; D is unclear. CDR1 is SGHDN and CDR2 is FVKESK in the germline V gene. With 2 bases removed from V and 0 bases from J, the gap between germline ends came to 5 bases. The CDR3 contains 13 residues.

The gene calls are TRBV27 and TRBJ2-7; TRBD1 matches 7 bases. The V and J ends lost 6 bases and 0 bases, in that order; junction bases with no gene match: 5. This CDR3 region has 14 residues. Germline CDR1 reads MNHEY; CDR2 reads SMNVEV (reference sequence). CDR3 protein: CASSWTGNSYEQYF. The CDR3 DNA follows: TGTGCCAGCAGCTGGACAGGCAACTCCTACGAGCAGTACTTC.

V is TRBV7-9 and J is TRBJ2-1, with TRBD2 identical over 9 bases. The germline V gene encodes CDR1 SEHNR and CDR2 FQNEAQ (reference sequence). The CDR3 is 18 residues long. The V segment lost 7 bases and the J segment 2 bases; nucleotides outside the gene matches: 15. The chain's CDR3 is CASTLGAMSGRTYNEQFF. The DNA for the CDR3 is TGTGCCAGCACCCTCGGGGCTATGAGCGGGAGGACCTACAATGAGCAGTTCTTC.

The genes are TRBV7-2 and TRBJ2-5; D not certain. The V gene lost 6 bases and the J gene lost 5 bases, with 13 bases spanning the gap. The CDR3 covers 13 residues. Germline CDR1 SGHTA, CDR2 FQGNSA. In DNA, the CDR3 is TGTGCCAGCAGAACCGGGCCCCGTGAGACCCAGTACTTC. It is translated as CASRTGPRETQYF.

The chain combines TRBV18 with TRBJ1-2; D remains unclear. Germline CDR1 KGHSH, CDR2 LQKENI. V was cut by 4 bases and J by 0 bases, with 6 bases left in between. The CDR3 contains 13 residues. The CDR3 protein is CASSLDTNYGYTF. In DNA form, the CDR3 reads TGTGCCAGCTCACTTGACACTAACTATGGCTACACCTTC.